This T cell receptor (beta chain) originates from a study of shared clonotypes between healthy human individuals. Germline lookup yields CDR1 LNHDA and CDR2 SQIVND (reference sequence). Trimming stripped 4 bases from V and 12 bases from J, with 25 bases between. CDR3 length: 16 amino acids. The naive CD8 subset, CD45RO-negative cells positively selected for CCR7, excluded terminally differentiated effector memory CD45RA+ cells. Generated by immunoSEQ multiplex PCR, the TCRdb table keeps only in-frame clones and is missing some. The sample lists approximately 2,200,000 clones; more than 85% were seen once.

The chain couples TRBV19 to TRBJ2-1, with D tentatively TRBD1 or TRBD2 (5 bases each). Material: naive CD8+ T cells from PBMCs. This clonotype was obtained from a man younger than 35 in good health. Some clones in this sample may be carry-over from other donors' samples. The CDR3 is CASSTRGPGAGNVQFF. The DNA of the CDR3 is TGTGCCAGTAGTACGAGAGGGCCCGGGGCAGGGAACGTGCAGTTCTTC.